The rows below give T cell receptor beta chains drawn from one sample of a study of PD-1 blockade in classical Hodgkin lymphoma. Produced via immunoSEQ multiplex PCR; TCRdb's table is partial and in-frame only. There are roughly 32,000 clones in the sample; 65% to 90% occur only once, and 32% lies in the top ten. Sequenced material: peripheral blood mononuclear cells (PBMCs), taken at baseline. Source of these receptors: a human donor with classical Hodgkin lymphoma. Both conserved end residues are part of each CDR3. A D gene is named only where the DNA matches it firmly. A clone size is listed for some rows: how often the clone was seen (once, few, many), or a class if it is expanded.

-	TRBD1	TRBV6-5	TRBJ1-2	TGTGCCAGCAGTTCCGACAGGGGTTATGGCTACACCTTC	CASSSDRGYGYTF
few	TRBD1	TRBV4-2	TRBJ2-7	TGTGCCACCGGGACAGGGGGCTTGAACGAGCAGTACTTC	CATGTGGLNEQYF
-	-	TRBV7-3	TRBJ1-4	TGTGCCAGCATCCAATTTCGCTCGCTGGGAGTTGCAACTAATGAAAAACTGTTTTTT	CASIQFRSLGVATNEKLFF
-	-	TRBV9	TRBJ1-4	TGTGCCAGCAGCCGCTGGGGGGCTAATGAAAAACTGTTTTTT	CASSRWGANEKLFF
-	-	TRBV6-5	TRBJ2-2	TGTGCCAGCAGTTATACCATCGGGTACACCGGGGAGCTGTTTTTT	CASSYTIGYTGELFF
-	-	TRBV27	TRBJ1-1	TGTGCCAGCAAAGGACAGAACACTGAAGCTTTCTTT	CASKGQNTEAFF
-	-	TRBV19	TRBJ1-2	TGTGCCAGTAGTATAGACATGGGATATGGCTACACCTTC	CASSIDMGYGYTF
-	TRBD2	TRBV5-1	TRBJ2-3	TGCGCCAGCAGCTCCGGACTAGCGGGGGTGACTAGCACAGATACGCAGTATTTT	CASSSGLAGVTSTDTQYF
-	TRBD1	TRBV28	TRBJ2-1	TGTGCCAGCAGCCCAGGGGGCAGGGATGAGCAGTTCTTC	CASSPGGRDEQFF
once	TRBD2	TRBV10-3	TRBJ2-1	TGTGCCACCCGGACTAGCGGGGAAGTGAGTGAGCAGTTCTTC	CATRTSGEVSEQFF
-	-	TRBV5-1	TRBJ2-6	TGCGCCAGCAGCACGGGTCACGCCTCTGGGGCCAACGTCCTGACTTTC	CASSTGHASGANVLTF
-	-	TRBV6-5	TRBJ2-7	TGTGCCAGCAGTTACTCACAGGGTGGTCCCTACGAGCAGTACTTC	CASSYSQGGPYEQYF
-	-	TRBV18	TRBJ1-1	TGTGCCAGCTCACCACCTAGTGGCAGAGGGGCTTTCTTT	CASSPPSGRGAFF
-	-	TRBV7-9	TRBJ2-5	TGTGCCAGCAGCTTATCTGCAGGGAAAGAGACCCAGTACTTC	CASSLSAGKETQYF
-	TRBD1	TRBV5-5	TRBJ2-1	TGTGCCAGCAGTCCGTCGGGACAGGGAAATGAGCAGTTCTTC	CASSPSGQGNEQFF
-	-	TRBV7-2	TRBJ2-5	TGTGCCAGCAGCCTAGGGACCTTAGGAGAGACCCAGTACTTC	CASSLGTLGETQYF
-	-	TRBV4-3	TRBJ2-4	TGCGCCAGCAGCCAAGATAGGAGGGGGGGCACAAACATTCAGTACTTC	CASSQDRRGGTNIQYF
few	-	TRBV4-1	TRBJ2-2	TGCGCCAGCAGCCAAGAAGTCGCGAACACCGGGGAGCTGTTTTTT	CASSQEVANTGELFF
-	-	TRBV29-1	TRBJ1-2	TGCAGCGTTCTTTCTTGGGGAGATGGCTACACCTTC	CSVLSWGDGYTF
-	-	TRBV6-1	TRBJ2-2	TGTGCCAGCAGTGAAGCTTTCGGGGGGCTGAACACCGGGGAGCTGTTTTTT	CASSEAFGGLNTGELFF
few	TRBD1	TRBV29-1	TRBJ1-1	TGCAGCGTGGTGACAGGGAAATCGCCCACTGAAGCTTTCTTT	CSVVTGKSPTEAFF
-	-	TRBV14	TRBJ2-1	TGTGCCAGCAGCCTAGGGACAAGCCTATACAATGAGCAGTTCTTC	CASSLGTSLYNEQFF
-	TRBD1	TRBV18	TRBJ1-1	TGTGCCAGCTCCCGGGGACAGGGATTAAACACTGAAGCTTTCTTT	CASSRGQGLNTEAFF
-	TRBD1	TRBV18	TRBJ2-5	TGTGCCAGCTCACCAAGGGACAGGGGGGAGACCCAGTACTTC	CASSPRDRGETQYF
-	-	TRBV7-6	TRBJ1-3	TGTGCCAGCAGCTTAGAATCAGGGTACGGAAACACCATATATTTT	CASSLESGYGNTIYF
-	TRBD1	TRBV7-9	TRBJ1-1	TGTGCCAGCAGCTTCCATGGGACAGGGGGTTTCGGCACTGAAGCTTTCTTT	CASSFHGTGGFGTEAFF
few	-	TRBV10-3	TRBJ1-1	TGTGCCATCACCAAGACAGAGAACACTGAAGCTTTCTTT	CAITKTENTEAFF
-	TRBD2	TRBV4-2	TRBJ2-1	TGTGCCAGCAGCCAAGCCCTAGCGGGGGAGTACAATGAGCAGTTCTTC	CASSQALAGEYNEQFF
-	TRBD2	TRBV4-3	TRBJ2-3	TGCGCCAGCAGCCAATTGGGGAGCGGGGCTAGCACAGATACGCAGTATTTT	CASSQLGSGASTDTQYF
-	-	TRBV19	TRBJ2-1	TGTGCCAGTAGTCGAAGGGATCGGACCTACAATGAGCAGTTCTTC	CASSRRDRTYNEQFF
-	TRBD1	TRBV28	TRBJ2-1	TGTGCCAGCAGGCCACAGGGGGCGCCCAATGAGCAGTTCTTC	CASRPQGAPNEQFF
-	-	TRBV21-1	TRBJ2-5	TGTGCCAGCAGCAAATTTAACTTC	CASSKFNF
-	TRBD1	TRBV30	TRBJ1-5	TGTGCCTGGACCGGATCAGGGGGTTGGAATCAGCCCCAGCATTTT	CAWTGSGGWNQPQHF
once	-	TRBV27	TRBJ1-3	TGTGCCAGCAGTTTAAGGGCGGGGTCTGGAAACACCATATATTTT	CASSLRAGSGNTIYF
-	-	TRBV5-1	TRBJ1-1	TGCGCCAGCAGCTTGCTGCCCGGGGTGGTGAACACTGAAGCTTTCTTT	CASSLLPGVVNTEAFF
once	-	TRBV9	TRBJ2-2	TGTGCCAGCAGCTCGGGACGGGGATGGAACACCGGGGAGCTGTTTTTT	CASSSGRGWNTGELFF
once	-	TRBV5-1	TRBJ1-2	TGCGCCAGCAGCTTGTTTGGGGGGCAGCATATCTATGGCTACACCTTC	CASSLFGGQHIYGYTF
-	TRBD1	TRBV27	TRBJ1-2	TGTGCCAGCAGTTTACAAACAGGGGGGGTACACGGCTACACCTTC	CASSLQTGGVHGYTF
-	TRBD1	TRBV5-1	TRBJ2-4	TGCGCCAGCAGCTCTGGACAGGGTTTGGGAAACATTCAGTACTTC	CASSSGQGLGNIQYF